The entry that follows covers one T cell receptor (beta chain) sequence. Original processing notes: Reference gene primer amplification gave estimated nucleated cell counts. Libraries were prepared by immunoSEQ multiplex PCR; TCRdb keeps only in-frame clonotypes and omits some of them. That table furnishes V, J and clone size, whereas the DNA furnished D and trimming. The data show roughly 250,000 clones, approximately 81% seen once. The data were taken from a study of blood T cell repertoires in COVID-19. The wider study: The samples span acute and convalescent COVID-19 from the United States, Italy and Spain. PBMCs, B-cell-depleted T cells, or T cells were the source of the cDNA or gDNA that made up the material.

Germline V CDR1 and CDR2: SGHRS, YFSETQ. The CDR3 has 14 amino acids. The V gene end was trimmed by 6 bases and the J gene end by 2 bases; junction bases not matched to a gene: 7. V and J are TRBV5-1 and TRBJ1-1; 7 bases are shared with TRBD1. The sequencing sample was made of peripheral blood. This TCR was recovered from a woman aged 60-75 years with active or convalescent COVID-19. CDR3 residues: CASKIGQVNTEAFF. The CDR3 region has the DNA TGCGCCAGCAAAATTGGACAGGTTAACACTGAAGCTTTCTTT.